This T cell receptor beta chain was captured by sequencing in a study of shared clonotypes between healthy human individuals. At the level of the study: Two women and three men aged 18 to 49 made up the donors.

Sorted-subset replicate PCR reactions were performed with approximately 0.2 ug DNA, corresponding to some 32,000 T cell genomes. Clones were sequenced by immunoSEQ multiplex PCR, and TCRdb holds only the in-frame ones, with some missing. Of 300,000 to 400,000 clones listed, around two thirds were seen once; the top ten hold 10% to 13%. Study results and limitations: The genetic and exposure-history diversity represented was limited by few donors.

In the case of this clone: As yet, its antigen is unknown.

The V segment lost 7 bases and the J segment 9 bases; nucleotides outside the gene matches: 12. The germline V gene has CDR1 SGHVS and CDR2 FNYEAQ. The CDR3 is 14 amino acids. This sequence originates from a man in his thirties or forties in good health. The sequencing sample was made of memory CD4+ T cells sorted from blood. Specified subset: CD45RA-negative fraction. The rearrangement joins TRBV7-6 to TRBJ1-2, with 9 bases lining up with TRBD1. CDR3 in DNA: TGTGCCAGCAAAAAGGGACAGGGCACAGAGAGCTACACCTTC. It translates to CASKKGQGTESYTF.